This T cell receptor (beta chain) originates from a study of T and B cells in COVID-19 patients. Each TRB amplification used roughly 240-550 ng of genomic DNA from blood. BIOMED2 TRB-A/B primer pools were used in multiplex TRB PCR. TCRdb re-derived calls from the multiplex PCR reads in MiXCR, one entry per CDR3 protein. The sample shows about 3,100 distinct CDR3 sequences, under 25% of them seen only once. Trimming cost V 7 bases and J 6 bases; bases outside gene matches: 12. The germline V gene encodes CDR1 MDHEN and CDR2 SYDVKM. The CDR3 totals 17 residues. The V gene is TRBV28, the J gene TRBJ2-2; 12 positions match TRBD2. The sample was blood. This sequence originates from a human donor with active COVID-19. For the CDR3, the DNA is TGTGCCAGCAAAAGGACTAGCGGGATTTTGTTTTCCGGGGAGCTGTTTTTT. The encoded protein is CASKRTSGILFSGELFF.